What follows is one TCR beta chain and its context. The sample originates from a study of long-term antiretroviral therapy in people with HIV. Study details: Initial samples were collected about a decade before the 2015 immediate-ART recommendation.

Germline CDR1 is LNHDA and CDR2 is SQIVND (reference sequence). CDR3 length: 15 amino acids. V lost 4 bases and J lost 0; bases outside the gene matches: 5. Survey-level resolution applied to immunoSEQ assay v3.0. What sequencing targeted per sample was 40,000-50,000 T-cell genomes. Clones were sequenced by immunoSEQ multiplex PCR, and TCRdb holds only the in-frame ones, with some missing. The repertoire holds about 29,000 clones, with 93% as singletons. The chain couples TRBV19 to TRBJ2-7; 8 positions match TRBD2. The TCR originated in a man aged 40-50 years with HIV. This specimen was unsorted PBMCs, taken 6.2 years after starting antiretroviral therapy. The CDR3 region is CASSNERESSYEQYF. In DNA, the CDR3 is TGTGCCAGTAGTAATGAGCGGGAGAGCTCCTACGAGCAGTACTTC.